A single sample gave rise to the 5 T cell receptor beta chains below, sequenced in a study of blood T cells in healthy people across ages. Then a second PCR, running about 6 to 12 cycles, was carried out with a sample-barcoded 5' primer and a J-beta primer mix. TCRdb independently ran MiXCR on the 5' RACE reads; one entry per CDR3 protein. The sample contains approximately 1,700,000 distinct CDR3 sequences, more than 35% of which appear only once. Sequenced input: blood. These receptors all come from a human donor in good health.

CDR3 sequence: CASSQDRQGVSEQFF. DNA of the CDR3: TGCGCCAGCAGCCAAGATAGGCAGGGTGTCAGTGAGCAGTTCTTC. The chain recombines TRBV4-3 with TRBJ2-1, with D perhaps TRBD1 (5 bases). Germline CDR1 is LGHNA and CDR2 is YSLEER. The CDR3 covers 15 residues. With 0 bases removed from V and 9 bases from J, the gap between germline ends came to 15 bases.

This clonotype was seen a handful of times. The V call is TRBV5-1, the J call TRBJ1-2, with 7 bases that match TRBD1. CDR3 length: 15 residues. The V segment lost 0 bases and the J segment 7 bases; nucleotides outside the gene matches: 9. Germline CDR1 is SGHRS and CDR2 is YFSETQ. CDR3 in DNA: TGCGCCAGCAGCTTGGCCACAGGGGACGTTGGTGGCTACACCTTC. Translation: CASSLATGDVGGYTF.

The chain carries TRBV28 and TRBJ1-2, with D unclear. The CDR3 has 10 residues. Germline CDR1 reads MDHEN; CDR2 reads SYDVKM. V lost 5 bases, J lost 6 bases, and 4 bases lay in between. Written as DNA, the CDR3 is TGTGCCAGCAGTGACAATGGCTACACCTTC. Residues: CASSDNGYTF.

This clonotype was seen just once. V gene TRBV29-1 combines with J gene TRBJ2-3; D is ambiguous. The CDR3 contains 14 residues. CDR1 is SQVTM and CDR2 is ANQGSEA in the germline V gene. Between the trimmed V and J ends, which lost 4 bases and 4 bases, there was a span of 15 bases. CDR3 nucleotides: TGCAGCGTTGGTTTCTCCCAGGTTCCAGATACGCAGTATTTT. As protein: CSVGFSQVPDTQYF.

This sequence joins TRBV5-5 and TRBJ2-1, with D perhaps assigned TRBD1 or TRBD2 (5 bases each). This CDR3 region has 17 residues. Looked up from germline, CDR1 is SGHKS and CDR2 is YYEKEE (reference sequence). V was pared by 0 bases and J by 5 bases, with 18 bases between. The CDR3 DNA reads TGTGCCAGCAGCTTGGTTTTTCTAGGGGAGATAGACAATGAGCAGTTCTTC. Its protein product is CASSLVFLGEIDNEQFF. Supplemented by reference TRBV5-5 and TRBJ2-1, the full variable domain reads DAGVTQSPTHLIKTRGQQVTLRCSPISGHKSVSWYQQVLGQGPQFIFQYYEKEERGRGNFPDRFSARQFPNYSSELNVNALLLGDSALYLCASSLVFLGEIDNEQFFGPGTRLTVL.